The 26 T cell receptor beta chains below come from one sample, sequenced in a study of naive and memory T cell subsets. Two oligonucleotides, mixed equimolar, formed the beta constant-region primer covering TRBC1 and TRBC2. MiXCR was run by TCRdb on the UMI-ligation and nested PCR reads, yielding one entry per CDR3 protein. The sample holds 84,000 or so distinct CDR3 sequences, 7% seen once. Sequences were obtained from central memory CD4+ T cells from blood. All receptors derive from a human donor in good health.

The V gene is TRBV2, the J gene TRBJ2-2, with no clear D. Trimming cost V 5 bases and J 1 base, with 14 bases left between them. The CDR3 length is 16 residues. Per the germline V gene, CDR1 is SNHLY and CDR2 is FYNNEI. The CDR3 spells CASSSNQIRNTGELFF. DNA of the CDR3: TGTGCCAGCAGTTCTAATCAGATACGGAACACCGGGGAGCTGTTTTTT.

At least ten counts were recorded for this clonotype. This chain uses TRBV7-2 with TRBJ1-5; 9 nucleotides align to TRBD1. The V gene's germline CDR1 is SGHTA and CDR2 FQGNSA. Trimming at V came to 5 bases and at J to 10 bases, leaving 6 bases not matched to a gene. CDR3 length: 13 residues. CDR3 loop: CASSPRDREPQHF. In nucleotides, the CDR3 is TGTGCCAGCAGCCCGCGGGACAGGGAACCCCAGCATTTT.

This clonotype was observed many times. The V call is TRBV7-2, the J call TRBJ2-3; D call uncertain. Germline lookup yields CDR1 SGHTA and CDR2 FQGNSA. The CDR3 spans 14 residues. V was trimmed by 5 bases and J by 3 bases, leaving 12 bases between them. CDR3: CASSLPPLTDTQYF. CDR3 bases: TGTGCCAGCAGCCTCCCCCCCCTGACAGATACGCAGTATTTT. Complete variable domain (other parts from reference TRBV7-2 and TRBJ2-3): GAGVSQSPSNKVTEKGKDVELRCDPISGHTALYWYRQSLGQGLEFLIYFQGNSAPDKSGLPSDRFSAERTGGSVSTLTIQRTQQEDSAVYLCASSLPPLTDTQYFGPGTRLTVL.

The genes are TRBV7-9 and TRBJ2-1; D possibly corresponds to TRBD2 (6 bases). V was clipped by 4 bases and J by 5 bases, with 18 bases between them. The CDR3 runs to 16 residues. Germline V gene lookup returns CDR1 SEHNR and CDR2 FQNEAQ (reference sequence). The CDR3 region is CASSSGFGDLNNEQFF. In DNA, the CDR3 is TGTGCCAGCAGCTCCGGTTTCGGGGACTTAAACAATGAGCAGTTCTTC. The whole variable domain, filled in from reference TRBV7-9 and TRBJ2-1, reads DTGVSQNPRHKITKRGQNVTFRCDPISEHNRLYWYRQTLGQGPEFLTYFQNEAQLEKSRLLSDRFSAERPKGSFSTLEIQRTEQGDSAMYLCASSSGFGDLNNEQFFGPGTRLTVL.

The chain combines TRBV24-1 with TRBJ2-2; the D is unclear. V lost 3 bases and J lost 10, with 14 bases in between. The CDR3 loop spans 14 amino acids. Germline V gene data show CDR1 as KGHDR and CDR2 as SFDVKD. CDR3 region: CATSDLDGGEELFF. CDR3 nucleotides: TGTGCCACCAGTGATCTCGACGGCGGAGAGGAGCTGTTTTTT.

The rearrangement uses TRBV9 and TRBJ2-1; TRBD2 matches at 14 bases. The germline CDR1 and CDR2 sequences are SGDLS and YYNGEE. The CDR3 sequence is 19 residues long. V lost 4 bases, J lost 3 bases, and 12 bases stayed unmatched. For the CDR3, the DNA is TGTGCCAGCAGCAACAGAGGGACTAGCGGGAGAGGTAGCTACAATGAGCAGTTCTTC. This gives the protein CASSNRGTSGRGSYNEQFF.

This clonotype was counted many times. The chain joins TRBV6-4 to TRBJ1-2; 7 nucleotides line up with TRBD1. Germline V lookup: CDR1 MRHNA, CDR2 SNTAGT. The CDR3 contains 12 residues. J gave up 8 bases and V 5 bases, and 5 bases lay outside the gene matches. In DNA form, the CDR3 reads TGTGCCAGCAGTCGACAGGGATACGGCTACACCTTC. It is translated as CASSRQGYGYTF.

With respect to this clonotype: A much larger clonotype is one base distant, so this may be a read error. The chain uses TRBV12-3 or TRBV12-4 and TRBJ2-5; TRBD1 matches 7 bases. V gave up 6 bases and J gave up 1 base; unmatched junction bases: 8. CDR3 length: 15 amino acids. The CDR3 DNA reads TGTGCCAGCAGACGCGGACAGGAAAGCCAAGAGACCCAGTACTTC. This sequence encodes CASRRGQESQETQYF.

This chain joins TRBV7-3 and TRBJ2-1; 8 bases fit TRBD2. The CDR3 sequence is 16 residues long. V was pared by 5 bases and J by 4 bases, with 10 bases of the junction left unmatched. The germline CDR1 and CDR2 sequences are SGHTA and FQGTGA. CDR3 residues: CASSLQAGAGYNEQFF. The CDR3 DNA follows: TGTGCCAGCAGCCTACAAGCGGGGGCCGGATACAATGAGCAGTTCTTC.

The chain couples TRBV10-3 to TRBJ2-7; 7 bases fit TRBD1. V was pared by 7 bases and J by 3 bases, with 3 bases of the junction left unmatched. The CDR3 contains 12 residues. CDR1 and CDR2 from the germline V gene are ENHRY and SYGVKD. This CDR3 reads CAIKAGGYEQYF. Written as DNA, the CDR3 is TGTGCCATCAAGGCAGGGGGCTACGAGCAGTACTTC.

Many counts were recorded for this clonotype. The chain combines TRBV6-1 with TRBJ1-1; TRBD1 might be the D (6 bases). V was cut by 2 bases and J by 7 bases, with 17 bases left in between. Germline V lookup: CDR1 MNHNS, CDR2 SASEGT. The CDR3 totals 15 residues. The CDR3, as DNA: TGTGCCAGCAGTGAAAGTGGGGGGCCGCTGGATGAAGCTTTCTTT. This sequence encodes CASSESGGPLDEAFF.

Ten or more counts support this clonotype. The chain joins TRBV20-1 to TRBJ1-4; D might be TRBD1 (6 bases). Deletions cut 6 bases from V and 6 bases from J, with 17 bases between. The germline gives CDR1 DFQATT, CDR2 SNEGSKA (reference sequence). The CDR3 is 14 residues long. CDR3 protein: CSANPLDRDEKLFF. CDR3 in DNA: TGCAGTGCCAATCCCCTGGACAGAGATGAAAAACTGTTTTTT.

The chain employs TRBV7-3 and TRBJ2-1; D remains ambiguous. Per the germline V gene, CDR1 is SGHTA and CDR2 is FQGTGA. The V and J ends lost 2 bases and 10 bases respectively, with 15 bases between them. The CDR3 has 14 residues. The CDR3 spells CASSLEVESPEQFF. The CDR3 DNA reads TGTGCCAGCAGCTTAGAGGTGGAGTCTCCCGAGCAGTTCTTC.

This clonotype was detected many times. This rearrangement joins TRBV18 to TRBJ2-7, with 7 bases fitting TRBD1. The CDR3 sequence is 15 residues long. The ends lost 1 base at V and 4 bases at J; junction bases unmatched: 7. Germline V gene data show CDR1 as KGHSH and CDR2 as LQKENI. DNA of the CDR3: TGTGCCAGCTCACCACTCGAGGGGGCTACTTACGAGCAGTACTTC. Translation: CASSPLEGATYEQYF.

This clonotype was seen many times. The genes are TRBV7-2 and TRBJ2-4; D uncertain. Germline CDR1 reads SGHTA; CDR2 reads FQGNSA. The ends were cut back, 3 bases at V and 6 bases at J, with 12 bases in the middle. This CDR3 region has 14 residues. In DNA, the CDR3 is TGTGCCAGCAGCTTGTCCGCCACCTTAAACATTCAGTACTTC. As protein: CASSLSATLNIQYF.

The rearrangement joins TRBV7-8 to TRBJ2-3; D is possibly TRBD2 (5 bases). Between the trimmed V and J ends, which lost 1 base and 2 bases, there was a span of 13 bases. Germline CDR1 reads SGHVS; CDR2 reads FQNEAQ. CDR3 length equals 16 residues. The CDR3 is CASSLGGGLSTDTQYF. For the CDR3, the DNA is TGTGCCAGCAGCTTAGGCGGAGGACTCTCCACAGATACGCAGTATTTT.

This clonotype was seen many times. J is TRBJ1-6 and V is TRBV28; 7 nucleotides agree with TRBD1. Germline values: CDR1 MDHEN, CDR2 SYDVKM. The V segment lost 3 bases and the J segment 5 bases; nucleotides outside the gene matches: 4. This CDR3 is 15 amino acids long. CDR3 amino acids: CASSFSGTDNSPLHF. DNA of the CDR3: TGTGCCAGCAGTTTCTCCGGGACAGATAATTCACCCCTCCACTTT. The full variable domain, with the rest looked up from reference TRBV28 and TRBJ1-6, is DVKVTQSSRYLVKRTGEKVFLECVQDMDHENMFWYRQDPGLGLRLIYFSYDVKMKEKGDIPEGYSVSREKKERFSLILESASTNQTSMYLCASSFSGTDNSPLHFGNGTRLTVT.

The V and J genes are TRBV4-2 and TRBJ2-7; 7 positions match TRBD2. Losses at the gene ends were 3 bases for V and 0 bases for J; bases not matched to a gene: 11. The CDR3 spans 17 residues. Germline values: CDR1 LGHNA, CDR2 YNFKEQ. The CDR3 protein is CASSHGAGTTLSYEQYF. DNA for the CDR3: TGTGCCAGCAGCCATGGTGCGGGGACTACTCTCTCCTACGAGCAGTACTTC.

V gene TRBV2 combines with J gene TRBJ2-1; D unresolved. V was shortened by 2 bases and J by 4 bases, with 12 bases between the two germline ends. The germline V gene has CDR1 SNHLY and CDR2 FYNNEI. The CDR3 covers 15 residues. The DNA of the CDR3 is TGTGCCAGCAGTGAACGGCGATCAAGGTACAATGAGCAGTTCTTC. This gives the protein CASSERRSRYNEQFF.

The chain links TRBV7-2 to TRBJ2-2, with D maybe TRBD1 (5 bases). Germline V gene sequence: CDR1 SGHTA, CDR2 FQGNSA. Trimming cost V 5 bases and J 7 bases, with 11 bases left between them. This CDR3 spans 13 amino acids. The DNA of the CDR3 is TGTGCCAGCAGCCCTCAGGGTGTCGGGGAGCTGTTTTTT. Amino acids: CASSPQGVGELFF.

This chain connects TRBV23-1 to TRBJ1-3; 9 nucleotides agree with TRBD1. TRBV23-1 is treated as an ORF (open reading frame) with a function not yet certain. J gave up 4 bases and V 5 bases, and 6 bases lay outside the gene matches. This CDR3 region has 15 residues. CDR3 protein: CASSSPGTGGNTIYF. CDR3 sequence (DNA): TGCGCCAGCAGTTCCCCCGGGACAGGGGGAAACACCATATATTTT.

This clonotype has more than one count but fewer than ten. J is TRBJ2-1 and V is TRBV6-2 or TRBV6-3; D assignment may be TRBD1 or TRBD2 (5 bases each). With 6 bases removed from V and 7 bases from J, the gap between germline ends came to 22 bases. Germline lookup yields CDR1 MNHEY and CDR2 SVGEGT. This CDR3 comprises 16 residues. The CDR3 bases are TGTGCCAGCAGAACGTATAAGGGGACCCGTAGGAATGAGCAGTTCTTC. Its protein product is CASRTYKGTRRNEQFF.

This clonotype was seen many times. V gene TRBV7-2 combines with J gene TRBJ2-4; the D gene is possibly TRBD2 (5 bases). The CDR3 totals 14 residues. The V gene lost 2 bases and the J gene lost 3 bases, with 8 bases spanning the gap. Germline CDR1 reads SGHTA; CDR2 reads FQGNSA. This CDR3 reads CASSLKEGKNIQYF. DNA for the CDR3: TGTGCCAGCAGCTTAAAAGAGGGCAAAAACATTCAGTACTTC.

In its sample, this clonotype was seen many times. The chain uses TRBV5-4 and TRBJ2-7, with D uncertain. V gave up 1 base and J gave up 5 bases, with 13 bases separating them. The CDR3 is 14 residues long. From germline, CDR1 is SGHNT and CDR2 YYREEE (reference sequence). This chain's CDR3 is CASSLRTPPDEQYF. CDR3 bases: TGTGCCAGCAGCTTGAGGACCCCGCCGGACGAGCAGTACTTC.

This clonotype came up many times. V is TRBV12-3 or TRBV12-4 and J is TRBJ1-5; 7 nucleotides agree with TRBD1. V lost 7 bases, J lost 5 bases, and 2 bases stayed unmatched. The CDR3 consists of 12 residues. In nucleotides, the CDR3 is TGTGCCAGCAACACAGGGGATCAGCCCCAGCATTTT. This codes for CASNTGDQPQHF.

This clonotype was picked up a small number of times. CDR3 bases: TGCAGTGCTAGAGATCATCGGGAAAAACTGTTTTTT. This sequence encodes CSARDHREKLFF. The rearrangement joins TRBV20-1 to TRBJ1-4; D call uncertain. The V gene lost 0 bases and the J gene lost 8 bases, with 7 bases spanning the gap. The CDR3 runs to 12 residues. Germline V gene sequence: CDR1 DFQATT, CDR2 SNEGSKA (reference sequence).